This T cell receptor (beta chain) was documented in a study of shared clonotypes between healthy human individuals. Trimming took off 4 bases at V and 6 bases at J, with 14 bases between the two ends. Germline-derived CDR1 and CDR2 are SGHDT and YYEEEE. The CDR3 has 13 amino acids. Sequencing used immunoSEQ multiplex PCR; TCRdb keeps in-frame clones, though not all of them. This sample has about 960,000 clones, with 70% to 85% found just once. Specimen: memory CD4+ T cells sorted from blood. Sample subset: CD45RA-negative fraction. The TCR was taken from a man between 18 and 29 years old in good health. The rearrangement uses TRBV5-6 and TRBJ2-7, with a weak D call TRBD2 (5 bases). For the CDR3, the DNA is TGTGCCAGCAGCCGGGGAAACGGCTGCGAGCAGTACTTC. Protein product: CASSRGNGCEQYF.